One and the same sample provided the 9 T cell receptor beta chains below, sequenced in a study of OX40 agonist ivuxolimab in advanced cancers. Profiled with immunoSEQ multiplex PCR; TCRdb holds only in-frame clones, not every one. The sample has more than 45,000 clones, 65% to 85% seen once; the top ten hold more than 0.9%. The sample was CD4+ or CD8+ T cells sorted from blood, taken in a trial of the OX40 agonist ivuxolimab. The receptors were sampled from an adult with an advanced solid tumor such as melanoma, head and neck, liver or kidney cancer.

The CDR3 loop reads CASSYRDRTEAFF. CDR3 in DNA: TGTGCCAGCAGCTACAGGGACCGCACTGAAGCTTTCTTT. The chain recombines TRBV5-6 with TRBJ1-1, with TRBD1 as a possible D gene (6 bases). The CDR3 is made up of 13 amino acids. Looked up from germline, CDR1 is SGHDT and CDR2 is YYEEEE. V was clipped by 3 bases and J by 4 bases, with 10 bases between them. The full variable domain, with the rest looked up from reference TRBV5-6 and TRBJ1-1, is DAGVTQSPTHLIKTRGQQVTLRCSPKSGHDTVSWYQQALGQGPQFIFQYYEEEERQRGNFPDRFSGHQFPNYSSELNVNALLLGDSALYLCASSYRDRTEAFFGQGTRLTVV.

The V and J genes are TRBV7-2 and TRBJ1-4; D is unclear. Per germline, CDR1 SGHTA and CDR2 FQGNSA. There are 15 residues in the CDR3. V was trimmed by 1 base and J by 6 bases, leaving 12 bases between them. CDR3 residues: CASSLDRAYDEKLFF. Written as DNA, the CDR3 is TGTGCCAGCAGCTTAGATCGGGCATACGATGAAAAACTGTTTTTT.

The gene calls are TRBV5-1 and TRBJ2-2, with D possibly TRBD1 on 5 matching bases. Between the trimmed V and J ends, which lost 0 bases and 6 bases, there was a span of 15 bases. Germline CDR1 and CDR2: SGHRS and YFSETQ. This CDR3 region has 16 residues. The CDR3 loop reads CASSLELGEISGELFF. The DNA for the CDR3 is TGCGCCAGCAGCTTGGAGCTAGGGGAAATATCCGGGGAGCTGTTTTTT.

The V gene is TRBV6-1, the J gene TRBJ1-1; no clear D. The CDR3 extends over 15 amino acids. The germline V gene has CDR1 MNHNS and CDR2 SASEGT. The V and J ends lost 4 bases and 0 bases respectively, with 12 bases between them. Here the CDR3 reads CASSGSTGMNTEAFF. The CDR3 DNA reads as TGTGCCAGCAGTGGATCGACGGGGATGAACACTGAAGCTTTCTTT.

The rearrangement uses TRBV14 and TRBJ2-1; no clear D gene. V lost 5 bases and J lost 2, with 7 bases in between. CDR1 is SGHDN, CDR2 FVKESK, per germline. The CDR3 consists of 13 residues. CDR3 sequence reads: CASSSGPYNEQFF. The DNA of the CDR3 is TGTGCCAGCAGCTCGGGCCCCTACAATGAGCAGTTCTTC.

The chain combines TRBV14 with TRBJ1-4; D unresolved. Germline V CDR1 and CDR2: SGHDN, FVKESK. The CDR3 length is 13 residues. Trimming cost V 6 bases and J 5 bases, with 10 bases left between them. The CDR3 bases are TGTGCCAGCAGTCTACAGCTAAATGAAAAACTGTTTTTT. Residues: CASSLQLNEKLFF.

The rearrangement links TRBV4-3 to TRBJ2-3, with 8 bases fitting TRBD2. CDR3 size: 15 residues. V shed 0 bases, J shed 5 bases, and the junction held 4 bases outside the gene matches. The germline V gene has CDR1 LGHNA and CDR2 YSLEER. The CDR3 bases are TGCGCCAGCAGCCAAGACACGGGGGGGGGAGATACGCAGTATTTT. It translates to CASSQDTGGGDTQYF.

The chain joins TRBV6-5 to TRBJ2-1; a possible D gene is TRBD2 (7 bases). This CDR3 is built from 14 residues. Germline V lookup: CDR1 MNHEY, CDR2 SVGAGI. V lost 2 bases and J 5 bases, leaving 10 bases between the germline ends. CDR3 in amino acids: CASSYRGADNEQFF. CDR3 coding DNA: TGTGCCAGCAGTTACCGGGGGGCGGACAATGAGCAGTTCTTC.

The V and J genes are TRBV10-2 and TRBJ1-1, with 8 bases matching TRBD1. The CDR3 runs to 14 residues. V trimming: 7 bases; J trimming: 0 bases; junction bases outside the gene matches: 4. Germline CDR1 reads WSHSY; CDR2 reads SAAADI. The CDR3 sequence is CASKDRGVNTEAFF. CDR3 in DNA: TGCGCCAGCAAAGACAGGGGTGTGAACACTGAAGCTTTCTTT.